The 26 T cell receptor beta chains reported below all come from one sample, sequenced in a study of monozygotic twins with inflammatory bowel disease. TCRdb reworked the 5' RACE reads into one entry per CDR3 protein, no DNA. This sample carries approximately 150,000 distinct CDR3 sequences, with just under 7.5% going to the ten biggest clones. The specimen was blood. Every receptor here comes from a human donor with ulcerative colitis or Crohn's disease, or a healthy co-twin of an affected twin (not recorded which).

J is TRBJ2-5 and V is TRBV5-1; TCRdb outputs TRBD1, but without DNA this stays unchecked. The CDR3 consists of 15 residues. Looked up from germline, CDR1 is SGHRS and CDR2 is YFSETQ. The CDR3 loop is CASSLGSGDQETQYF.

The chain's CDR3 is CASSPIGTSGQETQYF. The chain carries TRBV28 and TRBJ2-5; TCRdb proposes TRBD2, but this gene call is untestable without DNA. Germline assignment: CDR1 MDHEN and CDR2 SYDVKM. This CDR3 spans 16 amino acids.

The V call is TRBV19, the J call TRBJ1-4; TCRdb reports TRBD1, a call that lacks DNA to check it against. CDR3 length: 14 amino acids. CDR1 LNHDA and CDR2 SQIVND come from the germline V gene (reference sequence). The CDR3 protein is CASSIEGKGEKLFF.

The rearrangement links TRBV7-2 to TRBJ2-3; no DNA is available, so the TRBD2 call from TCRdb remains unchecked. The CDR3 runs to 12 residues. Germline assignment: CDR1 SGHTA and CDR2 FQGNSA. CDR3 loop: CASSLEGRTQYF.

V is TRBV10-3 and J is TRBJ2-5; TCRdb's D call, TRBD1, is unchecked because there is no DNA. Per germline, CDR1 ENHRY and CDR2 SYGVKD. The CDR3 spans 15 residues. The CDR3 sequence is CAISTLGTRVGTQYF.

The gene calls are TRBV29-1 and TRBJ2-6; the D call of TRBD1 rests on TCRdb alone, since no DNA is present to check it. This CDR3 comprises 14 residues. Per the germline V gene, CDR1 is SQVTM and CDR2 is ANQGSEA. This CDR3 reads CSVLPGSGANVLTF.

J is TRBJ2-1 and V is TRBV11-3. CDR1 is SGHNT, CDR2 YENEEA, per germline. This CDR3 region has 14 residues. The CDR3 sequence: CASSLVGRYNEQFF.

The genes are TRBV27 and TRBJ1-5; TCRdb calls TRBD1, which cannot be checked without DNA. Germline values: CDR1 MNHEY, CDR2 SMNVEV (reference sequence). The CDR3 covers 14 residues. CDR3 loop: CASSLTGDNQPQHF.

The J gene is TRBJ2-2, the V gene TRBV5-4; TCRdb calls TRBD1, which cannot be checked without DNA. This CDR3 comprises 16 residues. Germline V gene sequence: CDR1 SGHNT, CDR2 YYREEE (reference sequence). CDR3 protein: CASSPQGSPNTGELFF.

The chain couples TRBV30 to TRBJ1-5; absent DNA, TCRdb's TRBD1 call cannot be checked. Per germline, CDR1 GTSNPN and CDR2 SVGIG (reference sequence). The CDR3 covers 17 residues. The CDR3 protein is CAWSLWGTGTGDSPQHF. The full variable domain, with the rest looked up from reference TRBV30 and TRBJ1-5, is SQTIHQWPATLVQPVGSPLSLECTVEGTSNPNLYWYRQAAGRGLQLLFYSVGIGQISSEVPQNLSASRPQDRQFILSSKKLLLSDSGFYLCAWSLWGTGTGDSPQHFGDGTRLSIL.

CDR3 in amino acids: CASSISPGPTEAFF. V is TRBV5-1 and J is TRBJ1-1; TCRdb names TRBD1, which stays unverified in the absence of DNA. Germline V gene sequence: CDR1 SGHRS, CDR2 YFSETQ. The CDR3 length is 14 residues.

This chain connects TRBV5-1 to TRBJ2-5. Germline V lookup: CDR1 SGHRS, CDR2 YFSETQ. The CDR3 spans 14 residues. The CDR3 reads CASSDSSTQETQYF.

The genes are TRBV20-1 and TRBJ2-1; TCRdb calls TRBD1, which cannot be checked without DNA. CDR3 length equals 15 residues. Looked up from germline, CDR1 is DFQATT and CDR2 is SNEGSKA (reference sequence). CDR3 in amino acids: CSASFRDGIYNEQFF.

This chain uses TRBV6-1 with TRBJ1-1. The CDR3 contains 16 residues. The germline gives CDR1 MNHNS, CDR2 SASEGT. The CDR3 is CASSRRIRLRNTEAFF.

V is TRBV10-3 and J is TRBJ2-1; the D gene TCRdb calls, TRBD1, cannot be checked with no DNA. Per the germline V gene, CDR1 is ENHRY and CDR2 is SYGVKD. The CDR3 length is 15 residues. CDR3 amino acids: CAISESRTAYNEQFF.

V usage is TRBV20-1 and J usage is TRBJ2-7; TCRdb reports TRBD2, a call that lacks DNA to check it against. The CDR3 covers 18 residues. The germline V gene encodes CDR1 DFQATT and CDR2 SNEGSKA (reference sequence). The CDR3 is CSARGTEHSGVTPYEQYF.

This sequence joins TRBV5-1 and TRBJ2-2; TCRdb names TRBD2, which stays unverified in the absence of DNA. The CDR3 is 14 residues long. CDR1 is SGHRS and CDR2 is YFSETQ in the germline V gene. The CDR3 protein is CASAREGFTGELFF.

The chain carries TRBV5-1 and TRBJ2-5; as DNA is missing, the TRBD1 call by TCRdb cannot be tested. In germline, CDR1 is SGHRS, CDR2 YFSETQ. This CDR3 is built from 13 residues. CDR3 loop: CASSRTGDATQYF. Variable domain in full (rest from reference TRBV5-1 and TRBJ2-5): KAGVTQTPRYLIKTRGQQVTLSCSPISGHRSVSWYQQTPGQGLQFLFEYFSETQRNKGNFPGRFSGRQFSNSRSEMNVSTLELGDSALYLCASSRTGDATQYFGPGTRLLVL.

CDR3: CAIKGGAGNNSPLHF. V gene TRBV10-3 combines with J gene TRBJ1-6; TCRdb gives TRBD1 as the D gene, but with no DNA this cannot be confirmed. From germline, CDR1 is ENHRY and CDR2 SYGVKD. There are 15 residues in the CDR3.

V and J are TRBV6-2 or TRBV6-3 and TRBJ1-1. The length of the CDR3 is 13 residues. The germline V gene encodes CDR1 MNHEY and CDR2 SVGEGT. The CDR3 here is CASSYSGYTEAFF.

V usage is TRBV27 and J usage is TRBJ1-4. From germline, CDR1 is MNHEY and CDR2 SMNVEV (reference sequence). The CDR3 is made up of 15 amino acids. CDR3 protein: CASSFSPQTNEKLFF.

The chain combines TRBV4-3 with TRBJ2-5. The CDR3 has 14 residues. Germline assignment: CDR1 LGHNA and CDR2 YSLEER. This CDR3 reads CASSHYRWGETQYF.

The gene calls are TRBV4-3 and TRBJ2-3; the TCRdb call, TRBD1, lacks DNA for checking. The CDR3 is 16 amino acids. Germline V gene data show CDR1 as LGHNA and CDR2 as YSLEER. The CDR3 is CASSQDPGSNTDTQYF.

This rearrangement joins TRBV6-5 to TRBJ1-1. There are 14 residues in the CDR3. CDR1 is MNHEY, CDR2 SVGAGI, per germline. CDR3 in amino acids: CASSYSIRSTEAFF.

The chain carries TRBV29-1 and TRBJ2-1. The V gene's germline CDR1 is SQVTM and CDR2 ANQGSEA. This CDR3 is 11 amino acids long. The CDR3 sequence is CSVRRSNEQFF.

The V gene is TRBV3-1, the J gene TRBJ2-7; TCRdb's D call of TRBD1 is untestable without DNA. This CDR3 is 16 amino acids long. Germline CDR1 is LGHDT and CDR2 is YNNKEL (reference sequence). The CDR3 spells CASSQVWTGGSYEQYF.